This T cell receptor (beta chain) was recovered during a study of cytomegalovirus exposure and HLA in healthy donors. Background on the study: The 90 to 150 validation repertoires used the same platform as the 666 first-cohort repertoires, a later analysis reported. Study-level points and caveats: The authors enumerated over 150 TCR beta chains as linked to cytomegalovirus. The study found most TCR sequences rare, yet found some public TCRs in many donors.

Assay used: immunoSEQ multiplex PCR; TCRdb lists only in-frame clones, some missing. The data contain roughly 50,000 clones, 75% to 95% of them singletons. A roughly 120-subject validation cohort, separate from the approximately 720-subject first cohort, supplied the donors. With respect to this clone: Its matching antigen is unknown.

The CDR3 is 22 residues long. Per germline, CDR1 SGHRS and CDR2 YFSETQ. With 3 bases clipped from V and 6 bases from J, the junction kept 25 bases outside the gene matches. The sample taken for sequencing was PBMCs. The V and J genes are TRBV5-1 and TRBJ2-1; TRBD1 matches 12 bases. The TCR originated in a man younger than 35 in good health and CMV-seronegative. The CDR3 region has the DNA TGCGCCAGCAGCTCTGGCCTCGGGGGACAGGGGGCGCGAACCCCCACCCCCAATGAGCAGTTCTTC. Translation gives CASSSGLGGQGARTPTPNEQFF.